This TCR beta chain was captured in a study of blood T cell repertoires in COVID-19. Background on the study: PBMCs, B-cell-depleted T cells, or T cells were the source of the cDNA or gDNA that made up the material.

The CDR3 sequence is 13 residues long. Trimming cost V 6 bases and J 0 bases, with 5 bases left between them. CDR1 LNHDA and CDR2 SQIVND come from the germline V gene (reference sequence). Per the original data handling: Reference gene primers were amplified, and this amplification served to estimate nucleated cell counts. Sequencing was performed with immunoSEQ multiplex PCR; in TCRdb, only in-frame clones are kept and a portion is missing. The V and J calls and the clone size are those of that table, but D and trimming were determined from the DNA. The sample comprises some 50,000 clones, around 86% of which are singletons, and approximately 27% rests with the top ten.

The specimen sequenced was peripheral blood. This chain joins TRBV19 and TRBJ2-2, with no clear D. This receptor was taken from a human donor in a cohort sampled during active COVID-19. The CDR3 loop reads CASRFTNTGELFF. The CDR3 DNA is TGTGCCAGTAGATTTACGAACACCGGGGAGCTGTTTTTT.